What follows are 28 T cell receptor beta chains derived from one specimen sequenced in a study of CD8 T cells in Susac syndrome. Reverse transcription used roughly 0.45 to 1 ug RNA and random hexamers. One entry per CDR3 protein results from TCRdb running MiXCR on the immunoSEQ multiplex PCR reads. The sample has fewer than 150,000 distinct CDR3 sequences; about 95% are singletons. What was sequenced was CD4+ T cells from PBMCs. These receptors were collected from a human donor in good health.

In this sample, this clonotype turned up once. CDR3 loop: CASSQDRGQGRPYYGYTF. DNA of the CDR3: TGTGCCAGCAGCCAAGATAGGGGACAAGGACGACCTTACTATGGCTACACCTTC. The chain employs TRBV3-1 and TRBJ1-2, with D possibly TRBD1 on 6 matching bases. The V end was cut by 0 bases, the J end by 3 bases, with 20 bases between. Germline V gene sequence: CDR1 LGHDT, CDR2 YNNKEL (reference sequence). This CDR3 is 18 amino acids long.

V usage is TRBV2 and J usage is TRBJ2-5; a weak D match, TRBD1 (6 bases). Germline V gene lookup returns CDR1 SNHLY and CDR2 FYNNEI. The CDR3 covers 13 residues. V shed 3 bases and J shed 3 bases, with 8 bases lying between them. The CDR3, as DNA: TGTGCCAGCAGTGACAGGGGTGAAGAGACCCAGTACTTC. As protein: CASSDRGEETQYF.

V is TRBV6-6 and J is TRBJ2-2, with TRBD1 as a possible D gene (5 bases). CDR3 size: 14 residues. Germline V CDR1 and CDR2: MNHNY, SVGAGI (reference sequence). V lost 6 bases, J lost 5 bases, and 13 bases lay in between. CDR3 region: CASSSVGATGELFF. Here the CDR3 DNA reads TGTGCCAGCAGCTCTGTAGGGGCTACCGGGGAGCTGTTTTTT.

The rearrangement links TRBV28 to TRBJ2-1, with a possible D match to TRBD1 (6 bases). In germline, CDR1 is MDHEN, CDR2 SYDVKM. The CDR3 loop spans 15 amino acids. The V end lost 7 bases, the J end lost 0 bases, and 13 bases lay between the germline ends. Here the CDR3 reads CASTNRVSSYNEQFF. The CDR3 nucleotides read TGTGCCAGCACTAACAGGGTGAGCTCCTACAATGAGCAGTTCTTC. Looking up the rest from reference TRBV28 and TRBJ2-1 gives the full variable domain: DVKVTQSSRYLVKRTGEKVFLECVQDMDHENMFWYRQDPGLGLRLIYFSYDVKMKEKGDIPEGYSVSREKKERFSLILESASTNQTSMYLCASTNRVSSYNEQFFGPGTRLTVL.

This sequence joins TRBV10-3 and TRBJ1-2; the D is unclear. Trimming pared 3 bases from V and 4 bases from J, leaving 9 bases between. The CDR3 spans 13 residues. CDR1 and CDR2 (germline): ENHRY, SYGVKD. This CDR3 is CAISDSGFYGYTF. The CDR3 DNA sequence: TGTGCCATCAGTGACTCGGGCTTCTATGGCTACACCTTC.

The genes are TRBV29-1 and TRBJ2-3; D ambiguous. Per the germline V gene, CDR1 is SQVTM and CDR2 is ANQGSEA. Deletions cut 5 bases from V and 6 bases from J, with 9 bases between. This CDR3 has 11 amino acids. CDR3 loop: CSVIKVDTQYF. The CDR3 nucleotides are TGCAGCGTTATAAAGGTGGATACGCAGTATTTT.

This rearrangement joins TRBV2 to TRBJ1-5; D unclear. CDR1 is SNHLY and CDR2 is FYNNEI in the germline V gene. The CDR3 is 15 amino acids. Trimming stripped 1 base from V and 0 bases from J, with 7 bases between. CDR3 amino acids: CASSEERFSNQPQHF. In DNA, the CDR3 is TGTGCCAGCAGTGAAGAAAGGTTTAGCAATCAGCCCCAGCATTTT. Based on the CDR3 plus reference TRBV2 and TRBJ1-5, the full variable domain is EPEVTQTPSHQVTQMGQEVILRCVPISNHLYFYWYRQILGQKVEFLVSFYNNEISEKSEIFDDQFSVERPDGSNFTLKIRSTKLEDSAMYFCASSEERFSNQPQHFGDGTRLSIL.

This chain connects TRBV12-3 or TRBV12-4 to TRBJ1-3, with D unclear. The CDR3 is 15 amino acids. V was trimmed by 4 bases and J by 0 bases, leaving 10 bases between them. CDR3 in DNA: TGTGCCAGCAGTTCCTCCGGGAGCTCTGGAAACACCATATATTTT. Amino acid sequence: CASSSSGSSGNTIYF.

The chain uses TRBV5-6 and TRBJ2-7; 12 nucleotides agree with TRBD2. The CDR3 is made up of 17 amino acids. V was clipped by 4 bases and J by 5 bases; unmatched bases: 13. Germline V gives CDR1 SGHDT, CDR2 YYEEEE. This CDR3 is CASSLIIWTSGNNEQYF. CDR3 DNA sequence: TGTGCCAGCAGCCTGATTATATGGACTAGCGGGAACAACGAGCAGTACTTC.

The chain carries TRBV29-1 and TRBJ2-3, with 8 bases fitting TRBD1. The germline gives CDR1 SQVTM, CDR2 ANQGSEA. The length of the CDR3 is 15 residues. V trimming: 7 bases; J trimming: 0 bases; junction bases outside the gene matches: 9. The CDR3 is CSARQGTASTDTQYF. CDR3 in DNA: TGCAGCGCTAGACAGGGGACAGCTAGCACAGATACGCAGTATTTT.

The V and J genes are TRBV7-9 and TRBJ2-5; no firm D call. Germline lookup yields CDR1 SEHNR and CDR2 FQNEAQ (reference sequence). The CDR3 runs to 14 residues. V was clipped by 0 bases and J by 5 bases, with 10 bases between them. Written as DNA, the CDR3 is TGTGCCAGCAGCTTAGCTGGAACCGGGGAGACCCAGTACTTC. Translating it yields CASSLAGTGETQYF.

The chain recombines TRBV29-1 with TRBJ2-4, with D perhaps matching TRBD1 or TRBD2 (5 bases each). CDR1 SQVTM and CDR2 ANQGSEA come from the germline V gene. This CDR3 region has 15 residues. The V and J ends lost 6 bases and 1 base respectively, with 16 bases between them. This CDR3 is CSVRTSGTAKNIQYF. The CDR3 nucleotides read TGCAGCGTCCGTACATCAGGGACGGCCAAAAACATTCAGTACTTC. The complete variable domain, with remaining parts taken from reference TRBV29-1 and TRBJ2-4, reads SAVISQKPSRDICQRGTSLTIQCQVDSQVTMMFWYRQQPGQSLTLIATANQGSEATYESGFVIDKFPISRPNLTFSTLTVSNMSPEDSSIYLCSVRTSGTAKNIQYFGAGTRLSVL.

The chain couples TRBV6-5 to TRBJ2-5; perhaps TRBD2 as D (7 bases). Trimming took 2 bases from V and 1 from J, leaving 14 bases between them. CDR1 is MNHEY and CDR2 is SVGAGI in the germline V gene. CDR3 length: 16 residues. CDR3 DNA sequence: TGTGCCAGCAGTTACACCGGGGGGCCGTCCCAAGAGACCCAGTACTTC. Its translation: CASSYTGGPSQETQYF.

This CDR3 is CASSLGGSGTDTQYF. The CDR3 coding sequence is TGTGCCAGCAGCTTAGGCGGGAGTGGTACAGATACGCAGTATTTT. The rearrangement joins TRBV7-9 to TRBJ2-3, with 7 bases matching TRBD2. This CDR3 region has 15 residues. Trimming cost V 1 base and J 3 bases; bases outside gene matches: 4. Looked up from germline, CDR1 is SEHNR and CDR2 is FQNEAQ (reference sequence).

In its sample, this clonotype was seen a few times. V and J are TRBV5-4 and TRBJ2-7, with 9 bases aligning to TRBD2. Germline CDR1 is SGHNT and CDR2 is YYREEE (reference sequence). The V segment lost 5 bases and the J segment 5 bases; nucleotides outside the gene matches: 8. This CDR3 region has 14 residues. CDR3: CASSPGLAGDEQYF. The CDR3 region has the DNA TGTGCCAGCAGTCCAGGGTTAGCGGGAGACGAGCAGTACTTC.

The CDR3 DNA reads as TGCGCCAGCAGCCGCCGCGGGGGGAGGCTACAAGAGACCCAGTACTTC. Translated: CASSRRGGRLQETQYF. The chain couples TRBV4-1 to TRBJ2-5, with 8 nucleotides matching TRBD2. CDR1 is MGHRA and CDR2 is YSYEKL in the germline V gene. With V trimmed by 4 bases and J by 2 bases, 9 bases remained unmatched. The CDR3 length is 16 residues.

The CDR3 region is CASSPAQGTETQYF. CDR3 bases: TGTGCCAGCAGCCCCGCACAGGGGACAGAGACCCAGTACTTC. V is TRBV12-3 or TRBV12-4 and J is TRBJ2-5, with 7 bases aligning to TRBD1. The CDR3 has 14 amino acids. With V trimmed by 6 bases and J by 4 bases, 8 bases remained unmatched.

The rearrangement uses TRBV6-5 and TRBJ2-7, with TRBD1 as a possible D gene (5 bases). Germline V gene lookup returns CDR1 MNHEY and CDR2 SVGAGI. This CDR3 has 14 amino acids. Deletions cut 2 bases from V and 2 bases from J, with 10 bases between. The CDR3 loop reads CASSYVDRAYEQYF. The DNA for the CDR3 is TGTGCCAGCAGTTACGTTGACAGAGCCTACGAGCAGTACTTC.

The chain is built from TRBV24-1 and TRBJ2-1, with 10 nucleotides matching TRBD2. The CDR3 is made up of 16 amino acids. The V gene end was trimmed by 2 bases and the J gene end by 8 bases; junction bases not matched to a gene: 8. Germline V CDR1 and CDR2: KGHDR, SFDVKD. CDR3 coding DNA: TGTGCCACCAGTGATTCCCTAGCGGGAGTTTTGGATGAGCAGTTCTTC. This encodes CATSDSLAGVLDEQFF.

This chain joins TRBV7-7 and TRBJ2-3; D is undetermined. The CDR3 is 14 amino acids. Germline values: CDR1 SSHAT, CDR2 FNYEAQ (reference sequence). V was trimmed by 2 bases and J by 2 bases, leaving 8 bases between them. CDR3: CASSLSPTTDTQYF. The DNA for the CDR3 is TGTGCCAGCAGCTTATCGCCGACCACAGATACGCAGTATTTT.

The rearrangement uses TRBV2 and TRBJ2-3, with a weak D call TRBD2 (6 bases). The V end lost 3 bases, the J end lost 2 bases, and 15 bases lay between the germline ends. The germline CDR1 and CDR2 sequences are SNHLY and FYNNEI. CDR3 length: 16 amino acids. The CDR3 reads CASSEGSGTNTDTQYF. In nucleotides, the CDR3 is TGTGCCAGCAGTGAGGGTAGCGGAACAAACACAGATACGCAGTATTTT. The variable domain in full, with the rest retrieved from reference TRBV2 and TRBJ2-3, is EPEVTQTPSHQVTQMGQEVILRCVPISNHLYFYWYRQILGQKVEFLVSFYNNEISEKSEIFDDQFSVERPDGSNFTLKIRSTKLEDSAMYFCASSEGSGTNTDTQYFGPGTRLTVL.

CDR3 DNA sequence: TGTGCCAGCAGTCGACAAGGGCTAGCATCCGATACGCAGTATTTT. This gives the protein CASSRQGLASDTQYF. This sequence joins TRBV3-1 and TRBJ2-3; D perhaps matches TRBD2 (5 bases). The V gene lost 6 bases and the J gene lost 6 bases, with 19 bases spanning the gap. The CDR3 loop spans 15 amino acids. From germline, CDR1 is LGHDT and CDR2 YNNKEL (reference sequence).

In DNA form, the CDR3 reads TGTGCCAGCAGCCGATCCGGACAGGGGGCGTACGAGCAGTACTTC. The encoded protein is CASSRSGQGAYEQYF. This chain uses TRBV12-3 or TRBV12-4 with TRBJ2-7; TRBD1 matches at 11 bases. V lost 6 bases, J lost 4 bases, and 8 bases stayed unmatched. This CDR3 spans 15 amino acids.

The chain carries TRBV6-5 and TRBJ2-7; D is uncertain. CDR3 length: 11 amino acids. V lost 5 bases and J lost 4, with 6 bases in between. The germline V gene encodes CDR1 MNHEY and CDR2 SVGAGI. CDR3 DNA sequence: TGTGCCAGCAGTGACGGTTACGAGCAGTACTTC. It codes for CASSDGYEQYF.

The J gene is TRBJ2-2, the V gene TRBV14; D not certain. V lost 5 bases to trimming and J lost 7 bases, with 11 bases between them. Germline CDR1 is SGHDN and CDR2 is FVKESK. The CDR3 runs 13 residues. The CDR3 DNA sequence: TGTGCCAGCAGCACCGGAGTGTACGGGGAGCTGTTTTTT. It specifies CASSTGVYGELFF.

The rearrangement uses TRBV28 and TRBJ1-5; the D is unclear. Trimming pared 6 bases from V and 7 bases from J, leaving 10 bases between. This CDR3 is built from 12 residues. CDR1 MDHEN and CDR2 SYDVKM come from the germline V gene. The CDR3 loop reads CASRVGRQPQHF. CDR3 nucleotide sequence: TGTGCCAGCAGGGTGGGAAGGCAGCCCCAGCATTTT.

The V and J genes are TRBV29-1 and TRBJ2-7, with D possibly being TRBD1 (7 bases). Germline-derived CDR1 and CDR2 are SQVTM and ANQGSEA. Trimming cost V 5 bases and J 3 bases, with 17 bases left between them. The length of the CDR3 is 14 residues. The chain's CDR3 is CSVTTGRYGYEQYF. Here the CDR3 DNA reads TGCAGCGTTACGACAGGGAGGTACGGCTACGAGCAGTACTTC.

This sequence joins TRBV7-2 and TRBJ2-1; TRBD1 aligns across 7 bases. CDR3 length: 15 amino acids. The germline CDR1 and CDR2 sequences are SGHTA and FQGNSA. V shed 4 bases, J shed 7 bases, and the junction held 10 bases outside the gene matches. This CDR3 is CASSSDRVPGNEQFF. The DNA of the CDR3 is TGTGCCAGCAGCTCAGACAGGGTCCCTGGGAATGAGCAGTTCTTC.